The entry that follows covers one T cell receptor beta chain sequence. Its cognate antigen is unknown. This sample stems from a study of pediatric ulcerative colitis. Study details: Ulcerative colitis patients had pancolitis or left-sided colitis, with confirming histology.

Generated by immunoSEQ multiplex PCR, the TCRdb table keeps only in-frame clones and is missing some. In the table there are 30,000 to 40,000 clones, around 80% of which are singletons. The CDR3 extends over 13 amino acids. Per germline, CDR1 SQVTM and CDR2 ANQGSEA. Trimming stripped 7 bases from V and 2 bases from J, with 12 bases between. The rectum was sampled with one to two pinch biopsies at colonoscopy. Notes on the study in general: Compared with controls, ulcerative colitis showed greater blood-rectum clone sharing. All ulcerative colitis patients, but no controls, carried a couple of rectal clonotypes. Rectal repertoires separated controls, mild-moderate and acute severe colitis.

Specimen: gut tissue. The TCR originated in a boy aged 5-17 years with mild ulcerative colitis. The rearrangement joins TRBV29-1 to TRBJ2-1; TRBD1 might be the D (5 bases). The CDR3 DNA reads as TGCAGCGCGTCCGTACAGGCCTACAATGAGCAGTTCTTC. It yields the protein CSASVQAYNEQFF.